Presented here are 3 T cell receptor beta chains from one specimen sequenced in a study of T cell clones after liver transplantation. Produced via immunoSEQ multiplex PCR; TCRdb's table is partial and in-frame only. The table has roughly 70,000 clones, roughly 90% seen once; the top ten hold 2% to 3%. The sequences come from CD4+ T cells from blood, collected before liver transplant. The receptors shown here come from a human donor who received a liver transplant.

This clone rates as medium-sized. The gene calls are TRBV2 and TRBJ1-1; TRBD1 matches at 8 bases. The CDR3 extends over 14 amino acids. The V segment lost 5 bases and the J segment 1 base; nucleotides outside the gene matches: 3. Per germline, CDR1 SNHLY and CDR2 FYNNEI. CDR3 amino acids: CASSIGQGNTEAFF. The CDR3 bases are TGTGCCAGCAGTATAGGACAGGGGAACACTGAAGCTTTCTTT.

The chain links TRBV11-3 to TRBJ1-2; a weak D match, TRBD1 (6 bases). V gave up 5 bases and J gave up 5 bases, with 18 bases separating them. The CDR3 extends over 15 amino acids. The germline V gene has CDR1 SGHNT and CDR2 YENEEA. The CDR3 spells CASSPRGGLGYGYTF. In DNA, the CDR3 is TGTGCCAGCAGCCCCAGAGGGGGGTTAGGGTATGGCTACACCTTC.

This clone was observed a single time. The gene calls are TRBV6-5 and TRBJ2-7; D call uncertain. The CDR3 runs 14 residues. V lost 0 bases and J lost 7, with 13 bases in between. Germline V gives CDR1 MNHEY, CDR2 SVGAGI. The DNA of the CDR3 is TGTGCCAGCAGTTACTCGGGTCAAATCGGAGAGCAGTACTTC. Amino acids: CASSYSGQIGEQYF.